The 14 T cell receptor beta chains below come from one sample, sequenced in a study of Graves' ophthalmopathy and Graves' hyperthyroidism. CDR3 regions of TCR beta were amplified from RNA transcripts. HTBI-primed RT-PCR formed the first round, and a multiplex PCR formed the second. TCRdb passed the multiplex PCR reads through MiXCR, listing each CDR3 protein once. The sample includes about 500,000 distinct CDR3 sequences, approximately 15% seen only once; the top ten take 8% to 10%. The sequenced sample was blood. Receptors originate from a woman aged 25-40 years with Graves' ophthalmopathy.

The chain couples TRBV5-1 to TRBJ2-2; 8 nucleotides align to TRBD2. Germline V gene lookup returns CDR1 SGHRS and CDR2 YFSETQ. After removal of 1 base from V and 7 bases from J, the junction contained 3 bases not matched to a gene. The CDR3 extends over 14 amino acids. DNA of the CDR3: TGCGCCAGCAGCTTGACCGGGACTAGCGGGGAGCTGTTTTTT. The encoded protein is CASSLTGTSGELFF.

The V and J genes are TRBV28 and TRBJ2-5; tentatively, D is TRBD1 (5 bases). This CDR3 region has 15 residues. Trimming cost V 2 bases and J 1 base, with 11 bases left between them. From germline, CDR1 is MDHEN and CDR2 SYDVKM. CDR3 sequence reads: CASSLRNQGQETQYF. CDR3 coding DNA: TGTGCCAGCAGTTTACGTAATCAGGGCCAAGAGACCCAGTACTTC.

The chain couples TRBV7-2 to TRBJ2-5; the D is unclear. The V gene lost 8 bases and the J gene lost 2 bases, with 9 bases spanning the gap. From germline, CDR1 is SGHTA and CDR2 FQGNSA. This CDR3 has 12 residues. The CDR3 protein is CASRWPQETQYF. The CDR3, as DNA: TGTGCCAGCCGCTGGCCGCAAGAGACCCAGTACTTC.

As regards this clonotype: Being one base from a much bigger clone, this may be a read error. The chain recombines TRBV12-3 or TRBV12-4 with TRBJ2-7; D is undetermined. Trimming stripped 2 bases from V and 5 bases from J, with 10 bases between. The CDR3 covers 13 residues. CDR3 sequence: CASSLRPANEQYF. The CDR3 nucleotides are TGTGCCAGCAGTTTACGGCCGGCTAACGAGCAGTACTTC.

This clonotype was observed many times. This chain uses TRBV20-1 with TRBJ1-2; D perhaps matches TRBD1 (5 bases). CDR1 is DFQATT and CDR2 is SNEGSKA in the germline V gene (reference sequence). V was cut by 0 bases and J by 5 bases, with 10 bases left in between. The CDR3 loop spans 13 amino acids. The CDR3 DNA reads TGCAGTGCTAGAGATGGGACCGAATATGGCTACACCTTC. It translates to CSARDGTEYGYTF.

This clonotype appeared many times. The chain joins TRBV7-3 to TRBJ1-6; 10 nucleotides agree with TRBD1. The V gene's germline CDR1 is SGHTA and CDR2 FQGTGA. The CDR3 extends over 16 amino acids. J lost 8 bases, V lost 4 bases, and 8 bases had no gene match. The CDR3 DNA follows: TGTGCCAGCAGCTCAGGACAGGGGGAGTCTTATTCACCCCTCCACTTT. Translating it yields CASSSGQGESYSPLHF.

This clonotype was seen repeatedly, ten times or more. V is TRBV28 and J is TRBJ2-7; no reliable D call. This CDR3 region has 12 residues. Germline CDR1 reads MDHEN; CDR2 reads SYDVKM. Trimming took 8 bases from V and 4 from J, leaving 12 bases between them. CDR3 region: CASALSPYEQYF. In nucleotides, the CDR3 is TGTGCCAGCGCTCTCTCTCCATACGAGCAGTACTTC.

Only a few counts were recorded for this clonotype. The chain has TRBV30 and TRBJ2-2, with D hard to call. V was clipped by 4 bases and J by 6 bases, with 9 bases between them. The CDR3 extends over 12 amino acids. CDR1 GTSNPN and CDR2 SVGIG come from the germline V gene (reference sequence). The CDR3 region is CAWTGGPGELFF. CDR3 bases: TGTGCCTGGACGGGTGGCCCCGGGGAGCTGTTTTTT. Supplemented by reference TRBV30 and TRBJ2-2, the full variable domain reads SQTIHQWPATLVQPVGSPLSLECTVEGTSNPNLYWYRQAAGRGLQLLFYSVGIGQISSEVPQNLSASRPQDRQFILSSKKLLLSDSGFYLCAWTGGPGELFFGEGSRLTVL.

The genes are TRBV6-1 and TRBJ2-3; 7 nucleotides match TRBD2. V was pared by 0 bases and J by 2 bases, with 8 bases of the junction left unmatched. The CDR3 loop spans 17 amino acids. CDR1 is MNHNS and CDR2 is SASEGT in the germline V gene. The CDR3 sequence: CASSEARSSGLTDTQYF. The CDR3 DNA reads TGTGCCAGCAGTGAAGCTAGGTCTAGCGGCCTCACAGATACGCAGTATTTT.

This clonotype was seen ten or more times. V and J are TRBV6-5 and TRBJ1-5, with 7 bases lining up with TRBD1. V shed 7 bases and J 1 base; nucleotides not matched to a gene: 4. CDR3 size: 14 residues. The germline V gene encodes CDR1 MNHEY and CDR2 SVGAGI. The CDR3 region has the DNA TGTGCCAGCAAGACGGGACAGAGCAATCAGCCCCAGCATTTT. This encodes CASKTGQSNQPQHF.

At least ten counts were recorded for this clonotype. This sequence joins TRBV24-1 and TRBJ2-5; D not certain. The CDR3 has 11 amino acids. V lost 0 bases and J 7 bases, leaving 2 bases between the germline ends. Germline V gives CDR1 KGHDR, CDR2 SFDVKD. CDR3 sequence reads: CATSDLGTQYF. CDR3 DNA: TGTGCCACCAGTGATTTGGGGACCCAGTACTTC.

This clonotype was counted at least ten times. V gene TRBV27 combines with J gene TRBJ2-2, with a weak D call TRBD2 (5 bases). Germline CDR1 is MNHEY and CDR2 is SMNVEV (reference sequence). The CDR3 consists of 14 residues. V dropped 8 bases and J dropped 3 bases, with 13 bases sitting between them. CDR3 coding DNA: TGTGCCAGCCAAGACTACCGCGACACCGGGGAGCTGTTTTTT. As protein: CASQDYRDTGELFF.

This chain links TRBV5-4 with TRBJ1-6; D is unclear. Germline lookup yields CDR1 SGHNT and CDR2 YYREEE (reference sequence). The CDR3 has 14 amino acids. V was pared by 0 bases and J by 10 bases, with 11 bases between. CDR3 protein: CASSLGRGDSPLHF. CDR3 nucleotides: TGTGCCAGCAGCTTGGGACGGGGAGACTCACCCCTCCACTTT.

This clonotype was picked up many times. The rearrangement joins TRBV30 to TRBJ2-2, with D possibly called TRBD1 or TRBD2 (6 bases each). The V end lost 4 bases, the J end lost 3 bases, and 15 bases lay between the germline ends. The CDR3 covers 15 residues. The germline V gene encodes CDR1 GTSNPN and CDR2 SVGIG (reference sequence). The CDR3 bases are TGTGCCTGGAATCGGGGGCTGAGGGACACCGGGGAGCTGTTTTTT. As protein: CAWNRGLRDTGELFF.